This T cell receptor beta chain was captured in a study of low-dose radiotherapy and immunotherapy resistance in tumors. Study background: In Cohort 2, 1 Gy per fraction was delivered every two weeks, for a total of 13 Gy over 26 weeks. Treatment consisted of nivolumab 240 mg every two weeks and ipilimumab 1 mg/kg every six weeks, given intravenously to patients.

Alpha and beta chains were covered, as first-strand cDNA relied on TRAV- and TRBV-specific primers. With a V-primer adapter and a constant-region primer, TCRs were amplified for 20 to 25 PCR cycles. Following isolation, mRNA was amplified via in vitro transcription. Using its own MiXCR run on the reads, TCRdb lists one record per CDR3 protein. The sample shows 16,000 or so distinct CDR3 sequences, about two thirds of them seen only once. Low-dose radiotherapy, low-dose cyclophosphamide, aspirin, ipilimumab and nivolumab were all given to the donors. Germline-derived CDR1 and CDR2 are MNHEY and SVGEGT. The junction had 4 bases not matched to a gene; V was cut back by 6 bases and J by 0 bases. The CDR3 is 15 amino acids.

The clonotype originates from a human donor with advanced metastatic prostate, ovarian, gallbladder or colorectal cancer (not recorded which). This table probably holds off-target reads from a library built for another chain. This sequence joins TRBV6-2 or TRBV6-3 and TRBJ2-3; 9 nucleotides agree with TRBD1. CDR3 loop: CASRVDRGSTDTQYF. In DNA form, the CDR3 reads TGTGCCAGCAGGGTGGACAGGGGAAGCACAGATACGCAGTATTTT.